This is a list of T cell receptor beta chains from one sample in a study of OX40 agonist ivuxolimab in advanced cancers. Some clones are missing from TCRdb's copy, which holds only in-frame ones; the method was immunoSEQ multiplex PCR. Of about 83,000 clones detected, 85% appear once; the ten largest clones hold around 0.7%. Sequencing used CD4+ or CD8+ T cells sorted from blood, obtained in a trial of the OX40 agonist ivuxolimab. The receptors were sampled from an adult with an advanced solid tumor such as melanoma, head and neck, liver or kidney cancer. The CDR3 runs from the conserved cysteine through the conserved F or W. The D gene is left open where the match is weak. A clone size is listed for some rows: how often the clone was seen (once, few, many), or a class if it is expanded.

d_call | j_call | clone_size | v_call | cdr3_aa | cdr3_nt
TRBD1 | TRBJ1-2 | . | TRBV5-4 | CASSLRGGDYGYTF | TGTGCCAGCAGCTTGAGAGGGGGCGACTATGGCTACACCTTC
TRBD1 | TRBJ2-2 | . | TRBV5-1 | CASSSTGPNTGELFF | TGCGCCAGCAGCTCGACAGGGCCGAACACCGGGGAGCTGTTTTTT
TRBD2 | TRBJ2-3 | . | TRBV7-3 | CASSDTSGGGDTQYF | TGTGCCAGCAGCGACACTAGCGGGGGTGGAGATACGCAGTATTTT
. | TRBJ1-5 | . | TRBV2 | CASSELNSNQPQHF | TGTGCCAGCAGTGAACTCAATAGCAATCAGCCCCAGCATTTT
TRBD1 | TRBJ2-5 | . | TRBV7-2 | CASSLTGGQETQYF | TGTGCCAGCAGCTTAACAGGGGGGCAAGAGACCCAGTACTTC
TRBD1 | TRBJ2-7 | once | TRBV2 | CASSRDSSYEQYF | TGTGCCAGCAGCAGGGACAGCTCCTACGAGCAGTACTTC
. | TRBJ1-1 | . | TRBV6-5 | CASSDGMNTEAFF | TGTGCCAGCAGCGACGGAATGAACACTGAAGCTTTCTTT
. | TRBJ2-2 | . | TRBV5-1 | CASSLRARNTGELFF | TGCGCCAGCAGCTTGCGAGCAAGGAACACCGGGGAGCTGTTTTTT
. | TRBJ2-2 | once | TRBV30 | CACRAGISGTGELFF | TGTGCCTGTCGAGCAGGGATATCGGGCACCGGGGAGCTGTTTTTT
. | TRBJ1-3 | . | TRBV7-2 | CASSSSPGNTIYF | TGTGCCAGCAGCTCTTCACCCGGAAACACCATATATTTT
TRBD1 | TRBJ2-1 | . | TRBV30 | CAWSHTRGQGVRREQFF | TGTGCCTGGAGTCATACGCGCGGTCAGGGGGTCCGACGCGAGCAGTTCTTC
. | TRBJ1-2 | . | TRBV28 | CASRPNGAAGYGYTF | TGTGCCAGCAGGCCCAATGGGGCTGCGGGCTATGGCTACACCTTC
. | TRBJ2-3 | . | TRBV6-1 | CASSPTGDTQYF | TGTGCCAGCAGTCCTACAGGGGATACGCAGTATTTT
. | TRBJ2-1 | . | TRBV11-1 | CASSRYNEQFF | TGTGCCAGCAGCCGCTACAATGAGCAGTTCTTC
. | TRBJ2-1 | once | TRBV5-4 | CASSQGTASSNEQFF | TGTGCCAGCAGCCAAGGGACTGCATCGTCCAATGAGCAGTTCTTC